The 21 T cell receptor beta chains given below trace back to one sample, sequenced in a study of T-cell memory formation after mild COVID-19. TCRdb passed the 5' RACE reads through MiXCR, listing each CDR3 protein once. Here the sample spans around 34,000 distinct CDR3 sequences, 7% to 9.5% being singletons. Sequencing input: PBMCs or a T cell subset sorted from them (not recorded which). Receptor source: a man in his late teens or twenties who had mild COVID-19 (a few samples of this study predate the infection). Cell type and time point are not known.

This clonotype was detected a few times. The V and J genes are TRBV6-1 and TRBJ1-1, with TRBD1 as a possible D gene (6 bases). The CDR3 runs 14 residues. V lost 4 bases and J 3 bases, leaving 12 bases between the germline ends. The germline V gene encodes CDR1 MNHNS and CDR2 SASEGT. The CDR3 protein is CASSARQADTEAFF. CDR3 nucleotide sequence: TGTGCCAGCAGTGCGAGACAGGCCGACACTGAAGCTTTCTTT.

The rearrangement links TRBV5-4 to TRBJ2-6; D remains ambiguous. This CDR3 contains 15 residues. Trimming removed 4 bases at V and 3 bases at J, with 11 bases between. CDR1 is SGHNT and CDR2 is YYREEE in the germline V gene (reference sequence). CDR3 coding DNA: TGTGCCAGCAGCCCCCCGGGCGGTGGGGCCAACGTCCTGACTTTC. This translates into CASSPPGGGANVLTF.

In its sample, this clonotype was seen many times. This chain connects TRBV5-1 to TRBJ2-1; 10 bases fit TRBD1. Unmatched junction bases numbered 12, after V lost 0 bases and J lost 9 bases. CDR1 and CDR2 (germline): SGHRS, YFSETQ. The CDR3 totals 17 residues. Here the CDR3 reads CASSLGQGAYSVGEQFF. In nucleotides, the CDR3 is TGCGCCAGCAGCTTGGGACAGGGGGCGTATTCGGTCGGTGAGCAGTTCTTC.

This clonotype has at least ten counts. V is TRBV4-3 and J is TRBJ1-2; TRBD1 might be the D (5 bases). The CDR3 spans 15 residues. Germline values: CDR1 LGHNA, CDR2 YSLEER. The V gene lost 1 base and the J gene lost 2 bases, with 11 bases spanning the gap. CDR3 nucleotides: TGCGCCAGCAGCCAAGTGGGGGGTATCAACTATGGCTACACCTTC. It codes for CASSQVGGINYGYTF.

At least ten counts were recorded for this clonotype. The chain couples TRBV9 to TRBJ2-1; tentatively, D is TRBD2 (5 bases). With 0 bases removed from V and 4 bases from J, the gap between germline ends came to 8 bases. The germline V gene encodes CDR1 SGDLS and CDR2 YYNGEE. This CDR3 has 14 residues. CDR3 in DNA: TGTGCCAGCAGCGTAGCGGGGTTTTACAATGAGCAGTTCTTC. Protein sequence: CASSVAGFYNEQFF.

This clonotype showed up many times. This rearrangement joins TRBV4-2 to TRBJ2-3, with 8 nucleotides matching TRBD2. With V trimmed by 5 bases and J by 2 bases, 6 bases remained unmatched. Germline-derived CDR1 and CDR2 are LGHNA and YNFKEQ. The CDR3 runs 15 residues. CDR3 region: CASSFSGETTDTQYF. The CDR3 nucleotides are TGTGCCAGCAGCTTTAGCGGGGAAACCACAGATACGCAGTATTTT.

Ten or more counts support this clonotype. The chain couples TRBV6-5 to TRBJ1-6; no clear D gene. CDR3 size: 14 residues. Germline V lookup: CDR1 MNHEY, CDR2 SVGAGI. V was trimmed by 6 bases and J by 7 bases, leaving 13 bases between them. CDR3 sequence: CASRWGTANSPLHF. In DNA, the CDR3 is TGTGCCAGCAGGTGGGGAACTGCGAATTCACCCCTCCACTTT.

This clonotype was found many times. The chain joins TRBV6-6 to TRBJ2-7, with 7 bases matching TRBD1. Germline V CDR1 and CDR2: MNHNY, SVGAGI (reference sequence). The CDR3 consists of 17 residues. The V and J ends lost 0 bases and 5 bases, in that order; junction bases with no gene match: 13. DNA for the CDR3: TGTGCCAGCAGTTACTCGGGGCCCCAGGGGGTTTACCACGAGCAGTACTTC. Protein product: CASSYSGPQGVYHEQYF.

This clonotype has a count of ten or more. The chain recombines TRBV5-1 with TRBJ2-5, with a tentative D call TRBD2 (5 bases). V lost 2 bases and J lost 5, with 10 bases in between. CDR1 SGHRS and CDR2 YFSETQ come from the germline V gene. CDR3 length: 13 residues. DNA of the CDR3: TGCGCCAGCAGCTTTACGGGGTTGGAGACCCAGTACTTC. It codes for CASSFTGLETQYF.

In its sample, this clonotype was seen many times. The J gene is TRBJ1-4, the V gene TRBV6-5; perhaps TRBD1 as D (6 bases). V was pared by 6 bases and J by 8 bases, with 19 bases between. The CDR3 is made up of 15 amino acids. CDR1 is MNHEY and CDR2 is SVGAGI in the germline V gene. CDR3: CASRGTGTGKEKLFF. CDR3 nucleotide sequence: TGTGCCAGCAGAGGTACAGGGACTGGGAAGGAAAAACTGTTTTTT.

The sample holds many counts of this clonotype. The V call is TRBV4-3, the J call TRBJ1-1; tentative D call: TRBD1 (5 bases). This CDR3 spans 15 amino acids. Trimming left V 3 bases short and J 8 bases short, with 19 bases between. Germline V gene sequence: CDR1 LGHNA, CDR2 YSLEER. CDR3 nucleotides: TGCGCCAGCAGCCAGAGCCTCGAGGGGCCGTCCGAAGCTTTCTTT. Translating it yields CASSQSLEGPSEAFF.

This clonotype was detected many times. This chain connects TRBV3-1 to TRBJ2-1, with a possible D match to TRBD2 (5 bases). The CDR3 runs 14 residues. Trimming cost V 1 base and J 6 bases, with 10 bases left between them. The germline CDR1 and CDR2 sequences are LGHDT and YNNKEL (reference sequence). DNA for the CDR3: TGTGCCAGCAGCCAAGGGCTAGAGGGCAATGAGCAGTTCTTC. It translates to CASSQGLEGNEQFF.

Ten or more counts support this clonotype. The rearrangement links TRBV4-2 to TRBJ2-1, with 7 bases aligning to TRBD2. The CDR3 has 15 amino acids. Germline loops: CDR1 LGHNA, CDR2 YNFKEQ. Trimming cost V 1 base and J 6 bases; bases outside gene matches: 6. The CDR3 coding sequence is TGTGCCAGCAGCCAAGGTCCTCAGCGGGGCAATGAGCAGTTCTTC. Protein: CASSQGPQRGNEQFF.

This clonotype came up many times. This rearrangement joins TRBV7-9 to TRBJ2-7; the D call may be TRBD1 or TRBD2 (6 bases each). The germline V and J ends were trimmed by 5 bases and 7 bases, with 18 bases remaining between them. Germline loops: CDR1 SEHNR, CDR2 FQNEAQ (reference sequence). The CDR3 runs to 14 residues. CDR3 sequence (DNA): TGTGCCAGCAGCCGCGAAGGGGGGATAGGGGAGCAGTACGTC. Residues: CASSREGGIGEQYV.

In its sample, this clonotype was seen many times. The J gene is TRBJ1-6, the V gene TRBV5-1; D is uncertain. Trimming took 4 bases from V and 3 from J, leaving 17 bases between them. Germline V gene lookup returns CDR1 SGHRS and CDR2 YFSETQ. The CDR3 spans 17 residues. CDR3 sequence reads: CASSTNPGSHYNSPLHF. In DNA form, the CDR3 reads TGCGCCAGCAGCACCAACCCAGGAAGCCACTATAATTCACCCCTCCACTTT.

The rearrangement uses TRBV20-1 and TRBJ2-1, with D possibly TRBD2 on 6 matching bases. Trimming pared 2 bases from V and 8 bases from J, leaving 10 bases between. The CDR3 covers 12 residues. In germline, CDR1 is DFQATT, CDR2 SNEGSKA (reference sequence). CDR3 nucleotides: TGCAGTGCTAGACACGGGGGTGATGAGCAGTTCTTC. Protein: CSARHGGDEQFF.

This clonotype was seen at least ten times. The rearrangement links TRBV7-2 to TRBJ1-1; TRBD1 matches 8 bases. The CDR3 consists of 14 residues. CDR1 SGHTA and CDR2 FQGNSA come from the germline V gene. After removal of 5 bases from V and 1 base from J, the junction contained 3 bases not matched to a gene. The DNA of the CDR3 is TGTGCCAGCAGCCTCGGACAGGGGAACACTGAAGCTTTCTTT. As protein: CASSLGQGNTEAFF. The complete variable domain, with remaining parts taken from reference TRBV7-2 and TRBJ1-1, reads GAGVSQSPSNKVTEKGKDVELRCDPISGHTALYWYRQSLGQGLEFLIYFQGNSAPDKSGLPSDRFSAERTGGSVSTLTIQRTQQEDSAVYLCASSLGQGNTEAFFGQGTRLTVV.

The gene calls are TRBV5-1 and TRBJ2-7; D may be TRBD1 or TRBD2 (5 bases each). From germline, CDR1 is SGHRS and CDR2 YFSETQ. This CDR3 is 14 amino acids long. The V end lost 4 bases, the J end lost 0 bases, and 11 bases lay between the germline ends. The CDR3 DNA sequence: TGCGCCAGCAGCCTATCAGGGAGCTCCTACGAGCAGTACGTC. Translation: CASSLSGSSYEQYV.

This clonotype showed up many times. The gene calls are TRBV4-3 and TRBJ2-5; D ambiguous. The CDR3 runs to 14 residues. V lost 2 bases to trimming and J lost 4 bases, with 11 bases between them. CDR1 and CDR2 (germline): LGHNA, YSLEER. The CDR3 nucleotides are TGCGCCAGCAGCCAATCCCGGGTTTCAGAGACCCAGTACTTC. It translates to CASSQSRVSETQYF.

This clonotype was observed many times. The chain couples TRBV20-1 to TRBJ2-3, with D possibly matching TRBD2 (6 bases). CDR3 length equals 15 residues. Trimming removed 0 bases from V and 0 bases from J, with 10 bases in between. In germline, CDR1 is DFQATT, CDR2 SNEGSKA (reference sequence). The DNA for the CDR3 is TGCAGTGCTAGAGATCTCGGGACTAGCACAGATACGCAGTATTTT. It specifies CSARDLGTSTDTQYF.

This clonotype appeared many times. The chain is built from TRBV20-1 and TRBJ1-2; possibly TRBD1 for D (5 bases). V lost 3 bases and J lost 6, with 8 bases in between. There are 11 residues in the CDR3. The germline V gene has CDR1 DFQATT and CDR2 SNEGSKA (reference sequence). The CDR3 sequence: CSASKGDGYTF. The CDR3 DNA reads TGCAGTGCTAGTAAAGGGGATGGCTACACCTTC.